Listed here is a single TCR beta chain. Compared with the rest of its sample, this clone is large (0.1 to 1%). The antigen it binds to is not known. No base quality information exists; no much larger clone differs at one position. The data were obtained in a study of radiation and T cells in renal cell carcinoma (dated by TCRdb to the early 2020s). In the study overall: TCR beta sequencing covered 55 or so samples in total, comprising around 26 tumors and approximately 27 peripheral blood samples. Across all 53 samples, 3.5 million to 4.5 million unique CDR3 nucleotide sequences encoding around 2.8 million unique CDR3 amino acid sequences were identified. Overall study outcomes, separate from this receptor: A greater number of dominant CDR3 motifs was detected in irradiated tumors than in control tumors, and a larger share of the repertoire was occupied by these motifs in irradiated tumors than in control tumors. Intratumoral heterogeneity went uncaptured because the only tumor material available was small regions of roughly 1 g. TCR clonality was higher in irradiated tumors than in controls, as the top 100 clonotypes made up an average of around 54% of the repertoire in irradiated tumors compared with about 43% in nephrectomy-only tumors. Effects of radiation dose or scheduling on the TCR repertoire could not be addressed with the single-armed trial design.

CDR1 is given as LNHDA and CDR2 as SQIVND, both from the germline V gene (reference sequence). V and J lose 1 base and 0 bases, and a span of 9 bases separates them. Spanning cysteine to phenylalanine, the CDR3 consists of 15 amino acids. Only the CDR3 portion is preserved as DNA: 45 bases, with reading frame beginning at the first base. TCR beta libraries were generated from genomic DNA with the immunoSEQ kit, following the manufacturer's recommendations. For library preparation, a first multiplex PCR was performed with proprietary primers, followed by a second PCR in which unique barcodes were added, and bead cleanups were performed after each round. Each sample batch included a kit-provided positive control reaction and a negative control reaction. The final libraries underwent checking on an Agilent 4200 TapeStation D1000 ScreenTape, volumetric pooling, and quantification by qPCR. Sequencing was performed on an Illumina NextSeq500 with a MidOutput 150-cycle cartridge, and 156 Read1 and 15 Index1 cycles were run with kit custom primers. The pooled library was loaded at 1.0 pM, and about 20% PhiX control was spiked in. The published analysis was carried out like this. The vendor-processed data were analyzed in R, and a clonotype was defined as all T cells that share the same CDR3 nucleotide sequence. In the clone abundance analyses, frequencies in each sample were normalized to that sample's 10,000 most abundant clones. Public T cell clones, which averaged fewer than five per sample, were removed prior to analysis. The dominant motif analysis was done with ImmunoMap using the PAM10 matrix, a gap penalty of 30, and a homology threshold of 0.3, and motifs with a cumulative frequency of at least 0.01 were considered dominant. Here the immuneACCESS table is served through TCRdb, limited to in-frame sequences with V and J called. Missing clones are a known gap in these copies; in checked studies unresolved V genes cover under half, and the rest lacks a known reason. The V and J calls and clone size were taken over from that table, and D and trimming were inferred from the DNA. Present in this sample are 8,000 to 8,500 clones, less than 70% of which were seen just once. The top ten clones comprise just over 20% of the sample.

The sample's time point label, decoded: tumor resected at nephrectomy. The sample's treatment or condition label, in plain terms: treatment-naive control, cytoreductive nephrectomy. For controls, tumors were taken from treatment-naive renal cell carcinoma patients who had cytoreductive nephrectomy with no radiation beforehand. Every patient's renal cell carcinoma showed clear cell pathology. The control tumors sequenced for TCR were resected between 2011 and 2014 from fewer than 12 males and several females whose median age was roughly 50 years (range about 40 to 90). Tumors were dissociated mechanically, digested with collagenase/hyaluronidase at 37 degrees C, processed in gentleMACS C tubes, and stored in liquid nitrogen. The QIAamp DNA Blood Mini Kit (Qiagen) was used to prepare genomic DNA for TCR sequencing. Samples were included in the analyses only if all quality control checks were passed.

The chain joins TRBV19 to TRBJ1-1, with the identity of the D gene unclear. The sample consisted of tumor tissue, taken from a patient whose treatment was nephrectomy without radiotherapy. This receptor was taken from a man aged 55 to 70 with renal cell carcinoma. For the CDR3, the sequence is CASSIGAFMNTEAFF. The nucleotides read TGTGCCAGTAGTATAGGGGCCTTCATGAACACTGAAGCTTTCTTT.